These 27 T cell receptor beta chains were all obtained from the same sample, sequenced in a study of CD8 T cells in Susac syndrome. Random hexamers primed reverse transcription of about 0.45 to 1 ug RNA. TCRdb reanalysed the immunoSEQ multiplex PCR reads using MiXCR and keeps one entry per CDR3 protein. The sample consists of 150,000 to 180,000 distinct CDR3 sequences, approximately 94% of them appearing once. Sequences were obtained from CD8+ T cells from PBMCs. The receptor source for this set is a human donor with multiple sclerosis.

This rearrangement joins TRBV19 to TRBJ2-1; TRBD2 matches at 7 bases. The V segment lost 4 bases and the J segment 2 bases; nucleotides outside the gene matches: 5. The CDR3 covers 15 residues. Germline loops: CDR1 LNHDA, CDR2 SQIVND (reference sequence). As DNA, the CDR3 is TGTGCCAGTAGTAGAGAACTAGCGCCCTACAATGAGCAGTTCTTC. Translating it yields CASSRELAPYNEQFF.

This sequence joins TRBV5-1 and TRBJ2-6, with 7 bases aligning to TRBD1. The CDR3 runs 17 residues. Germline assignment: CDR1 SGHRS and CDR2 YFSETQ. V lost 4 bases, J lost 2 bases, and 9 bases stayed unmatched. The CDR3 sequence: CASSPEFQGAGANVLTF. The DNA of the CDR3 is TGCGCCAGCAGCCCGGAATTCCAGGGGGCTGGGGCCAACGTCCTGACTTTC.

J is TRBJ2-7 and V is TRBV10-3; TRBD1 matches at 10 bases. Trimming cost V 4 bases and J 2 bases; bases outside gene matches: 2. This CDR3 comprises 14 residues. Germline V gives CDR1 ENHRY, CDR2 SYGVKD. As DNA, the CDR3 is TGTGCCATCAGTGTCGGGACAGGGGCCTACGAGCAGTACTTC. This codes for CAISVGTGAYEQYF.

CDR3 DNA sequence: TGTGCCAGCAGCCCCACGAGGGAAATAAGCTACGAGCAGTACTTC. Its protein product is CASSPTREISYEQYF. This sequence joins TRBV28 and TRBJ2-7, with D possibly being TRBD2 (5 bases). With 6 bases removed from V and 3 bases from J, the gap between germline ends came to 18 bases. The CDR3 contains 15 residues. Germline loops: CDR1 MDHEN, CDR2 SYDVKM.

The chain carries TRBV9 and TRBJ1-1; tentative D call: TRBD1 (5 bases). Germline V gene data show CDR1 as SGDLS and CDR2 as YYNGEE. The length of the CDR3 is 13 residues. V was trimmed by 2 bases and J by 10 bases, leaving 15 bases between them. This chain's CDR3 is CASSVRQGEGAFF. Written as DNA, the CDR3 is TGTGCCAGCAGCGTCCGGCAGGGTGAGGGAGCTTTCTTT.

The rearrangement uses TRBV2 and TRBJ1-5; D is ambiguous. The CDR3 has 14 residues. Germline V gene data show CDR1 as SNHLY and CDR2 as FYNNEI. Trimming removed 3 bases at V and 0 bases at J, with 6 bases between. The CDR3 DNA reads TGTGCCAGCAGTGAGATGGATAGCAATCAGCCCCAGCATTTT. This translates into CASSEMDSNQPQHF. Combining the CDR3 with reference TRBV2 and TRBJ1-5 gives the whole variable domain EPEVTQTPSHQVTQMGQEVILRCVPISNHLYFYWYRQILGQKVEFLVSFYNNEISEKSEIFDDQFSVERPDGSNFTLKIRSTKLEDSAMYFCASSEMDSNQPQHFGDGTRLSIL.

This clonotype was seen once. The CDR3 nucleotides are TGTGCCAGCAGTTACAACAGAGCTAACTATGGCTACACCTTC. Amino acids: CASSYNRANYGYTF. The chain links TRBV27 to TRBJ1-2; no definite D call. The CDR3 runs 14 residues. Germline loops: CDR1 MNHEY, CDR2 SMNVEV (reference sequence). Trimming took 4 bases from V and 0 from J, leaving 9 bases between them.

The genes are TRBV5-1 and TRBJ2-2; no clear D. V lost 3 bases, J lost 4 bases, and 7 bases lay in between. Germline CDR1 reads SGHRS; CDR2 reads YFSETQ. The CDR3 is 13 amino acids. Written as DNA, the CDR3 is TGCGCCAGCAGCTCCGATGGCACCGGGGAGCTGTTTTTT. Protein: CASSSDGTGELFF. Full variable domain (outside the CDR3, taken from reference TRBV5-1 and TRBJ2-2): KAGVTQTPRYLIKTRGQQVTLSCSPISGHRSVSWYQQTPGQGLQFLFEYFSETQRNKGNFPGRFSGRQFSNSRSEMNVSTLELGDSALYLCASSSDGTGELFFGEGSRLTVL.

Only one count was recorded for this clonotype. This rearrangement joins TRBV7-9 to TRBJ2-7; TRBD1 might be the D (5 bases). This CDR3 has 11 residues. CDR1 is SEHNR, CDR2 FQNEAQ, per germline (reference sequence). Between the trimmed V and J ends, which lost 5 bases and 6 bases, there was a span of 8 bases. CDR3 nucleotide sequence: TGTGCCAGCAGCGTTAGGGGCGAGCAGTACTTC. Protein sequence: CASSVRGEQYF.

The rearrangement links TRBV20-1 to TRBJ2-7; TRBD2 is a possible D gene (5 bases). This CDR3 spans 13 amino acids. The germline gives CDR1 DFQATT, CDR2 SNEGSKA (reference sequence). V dropped 6 bases and J dropped 2 bases, with 14 bases sitting between them. CDR3 amino acids: CSAPRGEAYEQYF. The CDR3 nucleotides are TGCAGTGCCCCTCGGGGAGAGGCCTACGAGCAGTACTTC.

The chain is built from TRBV29-1 and TRBJ2-7, with D possibly being TRBD1 (6 bases). Trimming pared 7 bases from V and 2 bases from J, leaving 15 bases between. This CDR3 spans 13 amino acids. Germline-derived CDR1 and CDR2 are SQVTM and ANQGSEA. The CDR3 DNA sequence: TGCAGCGCTACACAGGGAATGGCCTACGAGCAGTACTTC. It encodes CSATQGMAYEQYF.

This clonotype has a handful of counts. The chain employs TRBV9 and TRBJ2-7; the D gene could be TRBD1 or TRBD2 (6 bases each). The V gene lost 5 bases and the J gene lost 5 bases, with 11 bases spanning the gap. The length of the CDR3 is 12 residues. Looked up from germline, CDR1 is SGDLS and CDR2 is YYNGEE. CDR3 DNA: TGTGCCAGCAGTCGTAGGGGGGACGAGCAGTACTTC. Translation gives CASSRRGDEQYF.

The chain is built from TRBV7-9 and TRBJ2-1, with 12 bases aligning to TRBD2. The germline gives CDR1 SEHNR, CDR2 FQNEAQ (reference sequence). The CDR3 is made up of 15 amino acids. V gave up 5 bases and J gave up 12 bases; unmatched junction bases: 11. CDR3 coding DNA: TGTGCCAGCAGCCCTAGCGGGGGGGGTCCCTCTGGGCAGTTCTTC. Amino acid sequence: CASSPSGGGPSGQFF.

The chain employs TRBV28 and TRBJ2-3; D is possibly TRBD1 (6 bases). The ends were cut back, 5 bases at V and 2 bases at J, with 11 bases in the middle. From germline, CDR1 is MDHEN and CDR2 SYDVKM. The length of the CDR3 is 14 residues. This chain's CDR3 is CASSHGTNTDTQYF. CDR3 nucleotide sequence: TGTGCCAGCAGTCACGGGACAAACACAGATACGCAGTATTTT.

J is TRBJ2-1 and V is TRBV30, with D tentatively TRBD1 (6 bases). The CDR3 runs 16 residues. Germline V gene data show CDR1 as GTSNPN and CDR2 as SVGIG (reference sequence). The ends were cut back, 5 bases at V and 5 bases at J, with 22 bases in the middle. CDR3 in DNA: TGTGCCTGGGCCCAAATGGGGCAGGGGATCCACAATGAGCAGTTCTTC. Its translation: CAWAQMGQGIHNEQFF. Based on the CDR3 plus reference TRBV30 and TRBJ2-1, the full variable domain is SQTIHQWPATLVQPVGSPLSLECTVEGTSNPNLYWYRQAAGRGLQLLFYSVGIGQISSEVPQNLSASRPQDRQFILSSKKLLLSDSGFYLCAWAQMGQGIHNEQFFGPGTRLTVL.

This clonotype has a single count. The V and J genes are TRBV7-8 and TRBJ1-1, with no clear D. From germline, CDR1 is SGHVS and CDR2 FQNEAQ. The V and J ends lost 0 bases and 0 bases respectively, with 11 bases between them. This CDR3 spans 16 amino acids. The CDR3 reads CASSLAPGLMNTEAFF. DNA of the CDR3: TGTGCCAGCAGCTTAGCCCCGGGCCTTATGAACACTGAAGCTTTCTTT.

This clonotype appeared once. The DNA for the CDR3 is TGCAGTGCTAGTTGGGGTATGAACACTGAAGCTTTCTTT. Protein sequence: CSASWGMNTEAFF. The rearrangement joins TRBV20-1 to TRBJ1-1; the D is unclear. The CDR3 contains 13 residues. V dropped 3 bases and J dropped 0 bases, with 8 bases sitting between them. Per the germline V gene, CDR1 is DFQATT and CDR2 is SNEGSKA (reference sequence).

The chain is built from TRBV20-1 and TRBJ1-6; the D gene is possibly TRBD1 (5 bases). V lost 1 base to trimming and J lost 7 bases, with 11 bases between them. Germline CDR1 DFQATT, CDR2 SNEGSKA (reference sequence). There are 14 residues in the CDR3. In nucleotides, the CDR3 is TGCAGTGCTAGAGGGACAACGAGAAATTCACCCCTCCACTTT. It yields the protein CSARGTTRNSPLHF.

V gene TRBV30 combines with J gene TRBJ1-2, with D perhaps TRBD1 (5 bases). The V gene lost 3 bases and the J gene lost 4 bases, with 18 bases spanning the gap. CDR1 and CDR2 (germline): GTSNPN, SVGIG (reference sequence). This CDR3 has 15 residues. CDR3 sequence (DNA): TGTGCCTGGAGCGGACCTTCCGACAGTTCCTATGGCTACACCTTC. Translating it yields CAWSGPSDSSYGYTF.

The J gene is TRBJ2-5, the V gene TRBV30, with D perhaps TRBD1 (6 bases). Looked up from germline, CDR1 is GTSNPN and CDR2 is SVGIG (reference sequence). V gave up 0 bases and J gave up 4 bases, with 9 bases separating them. The CDR3 runs to 13 residues. This CDR3 is CAWSVDRRETQYF. CDR3 bases: TGTGCCTGGAGTGTGGACAGACGAGAGACCCAGTACTTC.

The count of this clonotype is one. This rearrangement joins TRBV24-1 to TRBJ1-2, with a possible D match to TRBD1 (6 bases). V dropped 5 bases and J dropped 5 bases, with 23 bases sitting between them. The CDR3 runs to 17 residues. The germline CDR1 and CDR2 sequences are KGHDR and SFDVKD. The CDR3 nucleotides are TGTGCCACCAGTGGCCCTTTTATGGGGGGCAAGGGGTATGGCTACACCTTC. Translation: CATSGPFMGGKGYGYTF.

The chain recombines TRBV20-1 with TRBJ1-2; D possibly corresponds to TRBD1 (5 bases). Between the trimmed V and J ends, which lost 3 bases and 7 bases, there was a span of 18 bases. Germline CDR1 reads DFQATT; CDR2 reads SNEGSKA (reference sequence). The CDR3 spans 14 residues. CDR3 protein: CSASPGTGIGGYTF. The CDR3 DNA follows: TGCAGTGCTAGTCCCGGGACCGGGATCGGTGGCTACACCTTC.

This chain joins TRBV6-5 and TRBJ2-3, with 7 bases identical to TRBD1. Germline CDR1 MNHEY, CDR2 SVGAGI. There are 13 residues in the CDR3. CDR3: CASRDSSTDTQYF. CDR3 DNA: TGTGCGTCGAGGGACAGTAGCACAGATACGCAGTATTTT.

The chain uses TRBV27 and TRBJ2-7; TRBD1 agrees at 8 bases. Losses at the gene ends were 8 bases for V and 4 bases for J; bases not matched to a gene: 13. The CDR3 has 15 amino acids. From germline, CDR1 is MNHEY and CDR2 SMNVEV (reference sequence). CDR3 in DNA: TGTGCCAGCCGGATTCTCGGACAGGGAGGATACGAGCAGTACTTC. This codes for CASRILGQGGYEQYF.

This chain uses TRBV20-1 with TRBJ1-5; TRBD1 matches 8 bases. Germline lookup yields CDR1 DFQATT and CDR2 SNEGSKA (reference sequence). V lost 2 bases to trimming and J lost 3 bases; unmatched junction nucleotides: 6. The CDR3 loop spans 15 amino acids. Written as DNA, the CDR3 is TGCAGTGCTAGATGGACAGGGAAGCACAATCAGCCCCAGCATTTT. As protein: CSARWTGKHNQPQHF.

Here the CDR3 DNA reads TGCGCCAGCAGCCAAGATCCCTCTGGGGGACAGGGCTACAATGAGCAGTTCTTC. Translation gives CASSQDPSGGQGYNEQFF. The V call is TRBV4-3, the J call TRBJ2-1, with 9 positions matching TRBD1. CDR3 length equals 18 residues. Trimming removed 0 bases from V and 3 bases from J; junction bases left unmatched: 9. Germline V gene data show CDR1 as LGHNA and CDR2 as YSLEER.

V is TRBV30 and J is TRBJ1-1; D is unresolved. Germline CDR1 reads GTSNPN; CDR2 reads SVGIG (reference sequence). The CDR3 consists of 11 residues. Trimming took off 2 bases at V and 4 bases at J, with 5 bases between the two ends. CDR3 amino acids: CAWSMGTEAFF. DNA of the CDR3: TGTGCCTGGAGTATGGGCACTGAAGCTTTCTTT.